This note documents a single T cell receptor beta chain sequence. Cells designated naive CD8 were CD45RO-negative and were positively selected for CCR7, with terminally differentiated effector memory CD45RA+ cells excluded. This sample stems from a study of shared clonotypes between healthy human individuals. Libraries were prepared by immunoSEQ multiplex PCR; TCRdb keeps only in-frame clonotypes and omits some of them. The sample has about 2.1 million clones; 93% are singletons. The sequence came from a man aged 18 to 30 in good health. Some clones in this sample may be carry-over from other donors' samples. The sample taken for sequencing was naive CD8+ T cells from PBMCs.

In nucleotides, the CDR3 is TGTGCCAGCAGCTCGCCAAAGCGCTCCTACAATGAGCAGTTCTTC. Protein product: CASSSPKRSYNEQFF. The rearrangement joins TRBV7-9 to TRBJ2-1; D is ambiguous. Germline CDR1 reads SEHNR; CDR2 reads FQNEAQ (reference sequence). The CDR3 is made up of 15 amino acids. V lost 4 bases to trimming and J lost 0 bases, with 10 bases between them. Full variable domain (missing parts from reference TRBV7-9 and TRBJ2-1): DTGVSQNPRHKITKRGQNVTFRCDPISEHNRLYWYRQTLGQGPEFLTYFQNEAQLEKSRLLSDRFSAERPKGSFSTLEIQRTEQGDSAMYLCASSSPKRSYNEQFFGPGTRLTVL.